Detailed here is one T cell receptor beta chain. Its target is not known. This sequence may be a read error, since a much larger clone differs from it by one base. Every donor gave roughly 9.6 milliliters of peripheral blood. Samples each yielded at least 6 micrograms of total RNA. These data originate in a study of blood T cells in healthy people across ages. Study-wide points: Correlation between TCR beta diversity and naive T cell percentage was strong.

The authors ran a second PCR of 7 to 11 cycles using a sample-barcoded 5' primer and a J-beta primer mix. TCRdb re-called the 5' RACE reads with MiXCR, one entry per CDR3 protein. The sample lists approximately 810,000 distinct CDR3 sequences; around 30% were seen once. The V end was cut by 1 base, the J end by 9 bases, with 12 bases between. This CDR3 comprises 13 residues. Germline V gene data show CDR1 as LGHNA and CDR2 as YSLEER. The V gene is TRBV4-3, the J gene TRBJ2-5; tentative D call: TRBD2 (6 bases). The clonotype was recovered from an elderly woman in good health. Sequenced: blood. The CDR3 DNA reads TGCGCCAGCAGCCAAGCACCGAGGGAGGCCCAGTACTTC. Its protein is CASSQAPREAQYF.